The clone carrying this T cell receptor (beta chain) is a singleton in its sample. The data derive from a study of cytomegalovirus exposure and HLA in healthy donors. V lost 5 bases to trimming and J lost 1 base, with 14 bases between them. This CDR3 region has 15 residues. Germline values: CDR1 SGHTA, CDR2 FQGNSA. Use of 60 Vbeta and 13 Jbeta primers characterized the PCR. Sequencing used immunoSEQ multiplex PCR; TCRdb keeps in-frame clones, though not all of them. The table has about 120,000 clones, 65% to 90% seen once. Sequencing was done on a sample of PBMCs. The J gene is TRBJ2-5, the V gene TRBV7-2; D is possibly TRBD1 (5 bases). This sequence was found in a woman aged 25 to 45 in good health and CMV-seronegative. CDR3 in DNA: TGTGCCAGCAGCCCCCAGGGATGGGCCCAAGAGACCCAGTACTTC. Encoded protein: CASSPQGWAQETQYF. The variable domain in full, with the rest retrieved from reference TRBV7-2 and TRBJ2-5, is GAGVSQSPSNKVTEKGKDVELRCDPISGHTALYWYRQSLGQGLEFLIYFQGNSAPDKSGLPSDRFSAERTGGSVSTLTIQRTQQEDSAVYLCASSPQGWAQETQYFGPGTRLLVL.